What follows are 28 T cell receptor beta chains derived from one specimen sequenced in a study of pediatric ulcerative colitis. Clones were sequenced by immunoSEQ multiplex PCR, and TCRdb holds only the in-frame ones, with some missing. The sample includes some 25,000 clones, roughly 74% of them seen just once. Rectal tissue came from one to two pinch biopsies taken at colonoscopy. Sequences were obtained from gut tissue. The source of these receptors is a boy aged 10-17 years with severe ulcerative colitis.

This chain links TRBV9 with TRBJ2-7; TRBD1 agrees at 7 bases. V trimming: 3 bases; J trimming: 4 bases; junction bases outside the gene matches: 7. CDR1 SGDLS and CDR2 YYNGEE come from the germline V gene. The CDR3 is 14 residues long. The CDR3 bases are TGTGCCAGCAGCGGACAGGGCGTCCCTTACGAGCAGTACTTC. This codes for CASSGQGVPYEQYF.

The V call is TRBV5-6, the J call TRBJ2-1, with D perhaps matching TRBD1 (6 bases). Trimming left V 1 base short and J 4 bases short, with 6 bases between. The V gene's germline CDR1 is SGHDT and CDR2 YYEEEE. The CDR3 is 13 amino acids. As DNA, the CDR3 is TGTGCCAGCAGCTTGACAGGGTACAATGAGCAGTTCTTC. This encodes CASSLTGYNEQFF.

The genes are TRBV7-2 and TRBJ2-1, with no clear D. Germline assignment: CDR1 SGHTA and CDR2 FQGNSA. V lost 4 bases and J lost 8, with 6 bases in between. This CDR3 has 11 amino acids. The CDR3 sequence: CASSSSYEQFF. The CDR3 DNA reads as TGTGCCAGCAGCTCCTCTTATGAGCAGTTCTTC.

The genes are TRBV5-1 and TRBJ2-5; D unclear. The CDR3 spans 15 residues. The V and J ends lost 2 bases and 5 bases respectively, with 16 bases between them. CDR1 and CDR2 (germline): SGHRS, YFSETQ. The CDR3, as DNA: TGCGCCAGCAGCTTCACAACACAGATGGGGGAGACCCAGTACTTC. The encoded protein is CASSFTTQMGETQYF.

The table lists this clone with a few counts. The chain is built from TRBV27 and TRBJ1-2, with 8 bases lining up with TRBD1. Germline V gives CDR1 MNHEY, CDR2 SMNVEV (reference sequence). The CDR3 is 13 amino acids. J gave up 8 bases and V 2 bases, and 4 bases lay outside the gene matches. CDR3 nucleotide sequence: TGTGCCAGCAGTTTACAGGGGGCGCCGGGCTACACCTTC. Translation: CASSLQGAPGYTF.

V gene TRBV5-1 combines with J gene TRBJ2-3; the match to TRBD2 covers 14 bases. Looked up from germline, CDR1 is SGHRS and CDR2 is YFSETQ. Unmatched junction bases numbered 14, after V lost 4 bases and J lost 4 bases. CDR3 length: 19 residues. As DNA, the CDR3 is TGCGCCAGCAGCCCAAACTTTGGGACTAGCGGGAGAGGGGCAGATACGCAGTATTTT. Its protein is CASSPNFGTSGRGADTQYF. Variable domain in full (rest from reference TRBV5-1 and TRBJ2-3): KAGVTQTPRYLIKTRGQQVTLSCSPISGHRSVSWYQQTPGQGLQFLFEYFSETQRNKGNFPGRFSGRQFSNSRSEMNVSTLELGDSALYLCASSPNFGTSGRGADTQYFGPGTRLTVL.

The chain couples TRBV4-2 to TRBJ1-1, with no clear D. Germline V CDR1 and CDR2: LGHNA, YNFKEQ. CDR3 length equals 14 residues. The ends were cut back, 0 bases at V and 5 bases at J, with 10 bases in the middle. The CDR3 DNA reads as TGTGCCAGCAGCCAAGAGTCGGGAGAGACTGAAGCTTTCTTT. Amino acids: CASSQESGETEAFF.

The V call is TRBV7-9, the J call TRBJ1-6; 9 positions match TRBD1. Unmatched junction bases numbered 1, after V lost 4 bases and J lost 0 bases. This CDR3 comprises 16 residues. Germline values: CDR1 SEHNR, CDR2 FQNEAQ (reference sequence). The CDR3 region has the DNA TGTGCCAGCAGCTCGACAGGGGGCTCCTATAATTCACCCCTCCACTTT. Amino acids: CASSSTGGSYNSPLHF.

V and J are TRBV4-1 and TRBJ2-1, with D perhaps matching TRBD2 (6 bases). Between the trimmed V and J ends, which lost 7 bases and 0 bases, there was a span of 16 bases. CDR3 length: 16 residues. Germline V lookup: CDR1 MGHRA, CDR2 YSYEKL. CDR3 bases: TGCGCCAGCACCTCCGGGACTGACCTCTCCTACAATGAGCAGTTCTTC. This sequence encodes CASTSGTDLSYNEQFF.

This rearrangement joins TRBV5-5 to TRBJ2-3; unclear D gene. The CDR3 has 13 amino acids. The germline V and J ends were trimmed by 0 bases and 1 base, with 3 bases remaining between them. CDR1 SGHKS and CDR2 YYEKEE come from the germline V gene (reference sequence). The DNA of the CDR3 is TGTGCCAGCAGCTTGGCCGGCACAGATACGCAGTATTTT. This gives the protein CASSLAGTDTQYF.

This clone occurred a few times. The J gene is TRBJ2-3, the V gene TRBV15; no firm D call. V was trimmed by 6 bases and J by 8 bases, leaving 9 bases between them. This CDR3 has 11 amino acids. The germline gives CDR1 LNHNV, CDR2 YYDKDF (reference sequence). CDR3 sequence reads: CATSGDSTQYF. For the CDR3, the DNA is TGTGCCACCAGTGGTGATTCTACGCAGTATTTT. Filled out from reference TRBV15 and TRBJ2-3, the complete variable domain reads DAMVIQNPRYQVTQFGKPVTLSCSQTLNHNVMYWYQQKSSQAPKLLFHYYDKDFNNEADTPDNFQSRRPNTSFCFLDIRSPGLGDTAMYLCATSGDSTQYFGPGTRLTVL.

The chain joins TRBV6-1 to TRBJ1-5; no clear D. Germline V gives CDR1 MNHNS, CDR2 SASEGT. The CDR3 is 12 residues long. Trimming took off 8 bases at V and 6 bases at J, with 11 bases between the two ends. This chain's CDR3 is CASEEGFQPQHF. The DNA of the CDR3 is TGTGCCAGCGAGGAGGGATTTCAGCCCCAGCATTTT.

This rearrangement joins TRBV12-5 to TRBJ1-3, with a tentative D call TRBD1 (5 bases). V was shortened by 6 bases and J by 0 bases, with 9 bases between the two germline ends. Germline V gives CDR1 LGHNT, CDR2 FRNRAP. The CDR3 covers 14 residues. CDR3 in DNA: TGTGCTAGTGGCCAGGGCAACTCTGGAAACACCATATATTTT. Its translation is CASGQGNSGNTIYF.

This clone occurred a few times. The CDR3 sequence: CASSQRGGSGEQYF. The CDR3 coding sequence is TGCGCCAGCAGCCAACGGGGGGGAAGTGGCGAGCAGTACTTC. The J gene is TRBJ2-7, the V gene TRBV4-3; 8 bases are a match to TRBD2. The J segment lost 6 bases and the V segment lost 2 bases, leaving 6 bases of the junction unmatched. Germline V gene data show CDR1 as LGHNA and CDR2 as YSLEER. CDR3 length: 14 residues.

The chain is built from TRBV7-9 and TRBJ2-7; D remains unclear. Deletions cut 2 bases from V and 2 bases from J, with 10 bases between. The CDR3 consists of 14 residues. Per germline, CDR1 SEHNR and CDR2 FQNEAQ (reference sequence). The CDR3: CASSLRAPPYEQYF. The CDR3 bases are TGTGCCAGCAGCTTACGGGCGCCCCCCTACGAGCAGTACTTC.

V usage is TRBV10-3 and J usage is TRBJ2-2, with D possibly being TRBD2 (6 bases). Per germline, CDR1 ENHRY and CDR2 SYGVKD. This CDR3 comprises 14 residues. V was pared by 10 bases and J by 4 bases, with 16 bases between. The CDR3 sequence is CASIPGVPTGELFF. CDR3 nucleotides: TGTGCCAGCATCCCGGGGGTTCCCACCGGGGAGCTGTTTTTT.

This clone has a handful of counts. The chain is built from TRBV7-6 and TRBJ1-2; 9 bases match TRBD1. The V gene end was trimmed by 5 bases and the J gene end by 5 bases; junction bases not matched to a gene: 3. Germline CDR1 SGHVS, CDR2 FNYEAQ. The CDR3 runs to 13 residues. The CDR3 loop is CASSPDRGYGYTF. For the CDR3, the DNA is TGTGCCAGCAGCCCGGACAGGGGATATGGCTACACCTTC.

V gene TRBV1 combines with J gene TRBJ2-7; the D call of TRBD1 is as the table states it, not checked on the DNA. TRBV1 has pseudogene status. CDR3 length: 13 amino acids. CDR3 in DNA: TGCACCAGCAGCGTCCGACAGGGCCACGAGCAGTACTTC. Residues: CTSSVRQGHEQYF.

This clone was picked up a small number of times. Other nucleotide sequences in the sample specify the same CDR3. The gene calls are TRBV29-1 and TRBJ1-1, with TRBD1 matching over 10 bases. Per germline, CDR1 SQVTM and CDR2 ANQGSEA. V lost 7 bases and J lost 8; bases outside the gene matches: 16. The CDR3 has 15 residues. The CDR3 sequence: CSGKDRGLLYREAFF. CDR3 in DNA: TGCAGCGGAAAAGACAGGGGGCTATTATATCGCGAAGCTTTCTTT.

The chain is built from TRBV5-4 and TRBJ2-3; D call uncertain. The germline CDR1 and CDR2 sequences are SGHNT and YYREEE (reference sequence). V was shortened by 1 base and J by 6 bases, with 6 bases between the two germline ends. The CDR3 covers 12 residues. CDR3 DNA: TGTGCCAGCAGCTTGTCTTCCGATACGCAGTATTTT. It specifies CASSLSSDTQYF.

V gene TRBV6-5 combines with J gene TRBJ1-5; D is ambiguous. The V gene's germline CDR1 is MNHEY and CDR2 SVGAGI. The CDR3 sequence is 15 residues long. V was cut by 6 bases and J by 0 bases, with 12 bases left in between. Here the CDR3 DNA reads TGTGCCAGCAGGATCTGGAGGGATAGCAATCAGCCCCAGCATTTT. Translating gives CASRIWRDSNQPQHF.

Written as DNA, the CDR3 is TGTGCCAGCAGTGACTCAAGTGAGAACACTGAAGCTTTCTTT. This gives the protein CASSDSSENTEAFF. The chain employs TRBV6-4 and TRBJ1-1; D not resolved. CDR1 and CDR2 from the germline V gene are MRHNA and SNTAGT. The CDR3 contains 14 residues. The V gene lost 0 bases and the J gene lost 1 base, with 6 bases spanning the gap.

The chain is built from TRBV29-1 and TRBJ1-4; no firm D call. This CDR3 contains 11 residues. Germline values: CDR1 SQVTM, CDR2 ANQGSEA. V was trimmed by 6 bases and J by 5 bases, leaving 7 bases between them. The CDR3 here is CSVGVNEKLFF. Written as DNA, the CDR3 is TGCAGCGTGGGAGTAAATGAAAAACTGTTTTTT.

The chain employs TRBV5-1 and TRBJ2-1; 7 positions match TRBD1. Germline CDR1 is SGHRS and CDR2 is YFSETQ. The CDR3 totals 14 residues. V dropped 3 bases and J dropped 4; count of bases not matched to a gene: 4. DNA for the CDR3: TGCGCCAGCAGCTCCGGGACAGATTACAATGAGCAGTTCTTC. Translation gives CASSSGTDYNEQFF.

There are a few counts of this clone. The chain has TRBV6-5 and TRBJ1-2; 8 nucleotides align to TRBD1. CDR1 is MNHEY, CDR2 SVGAGI, per germline. The CDR3 sequence is 14 residues long. Germline trimming cut 6 bases from V and 4 bases from J; bases unmatched to any gene: 7. The CDR3 region is CASRPPGQAYGYTF. For the CDR3, the DNA is TGTGCCAGCAGGCCTCCGGGACAGGCCTATGGCTACACCTTC.

This clone was found a few times. The rearrangement uses TRBV10-3 and TRBJ1-4; D is undetermined. Germline lookup yields CDR1 ENHRY and CDR2 SYGVKD. The V end lost 3 bases, the J end lost 7 bases, and 18 bases lay between the germline ends. CDR3 length: 16 amino acids. The CDR3 nucleotides read TGTGCCATCAGTGAAGGAGCCCCATCAGTTGGTGAAAAACTGTTTTTT. Residues: CAISEGAPSVGEKLFF.

The genes are TRBV27 and TRBJ2-3, with TRBD2 identical over 13 bases. The V gene's germline CDR1 is MNHEY and CDR2 SMNVEV (reference sequence). This CDR3 is built from 16 residues. With 3 bases clipped from V and 1 base from J, the junction kept 1 base outside the gene matches. CDR3 sequence (DNA): TGTGCCAGCAGTTTTGGACTAGCGGGGGGCACAGATACGCAGTATTTT. It yields the protein CASSFGLAGGTDTQYF.

The chain combines TRBV5-6 with TRBJ2-2; TRBD1 agrees at 9 bases. Germline V gene lookup returns CDR1 SGHDT and CDR2 YYEEEE. CDR3 length: 16 residues. V lost 4 bases, J lost 1 base, and 5 bases stayed unmatched. CDR3 residues: CASSPGTGRNTGELFF. The DNA for the CDR3 is TGTGCCAGCAGCCCCGGGACAGGGAGGAACACCGGGGAGCTGTTTTTT.